This entry lists 3 T cell receptor beta chains sequenced from one sample in a study of beta chain features in type 1 diabetes. General study findings and limits: For Type 1 diabetes patients, all four CD4+ subsets carried TCRB CDR3s that were moderately but significantly shorter.

For these TCRs, the target antigens are not known. As every portion of the isolated RNA was reverse transcribed, the sequencing read expressed TCRB transcripts. The data were produced by immunoSEQ multiplex PCR, yet TCRdb's version contains in-frame clones alone and is incomplete. The sample records hundreds of thousands of clones, under 15% being singletons. The sample comprised naive CD4+ T cells from blood. The receptors originated from a man aged 18 to 30 with type 1 diabetes.

This clone was seen a handful of times. The chain has TRBV19 and TRBJ1-3; D remains unclear. CDR1 and CDR2 (germline): LNHDA, SQIVND (reference sequence). V was clipped by 11 bases and J by 0 bases, with 11 bases between them. The CDR3 totals 13 residues. The CDR3 reads CASTESSGNTIYF. CDR3 DNA sequence: TGTGCCTCAACGGAGAGCTCTGGAAACACCATATATTTT.

About this clone itself: Germline and junction disagree at one end, which may indicate a read error. The chain combines TRBV7-7 with TRBJ2-2; D may be TRBD1 (6 bases). The CDR3 length is 17 residues. Looked up from germline, CDR1 is SSHAT and CDR2 is FNYEAQ (reference sequence). The CDR3 region has the DNA TGTGCTAGCAGCCGATACCCGGCAGGGGCGCAAACCGGGGAGCTGTTTTTT. Amino acid sequence: CASSRYPAGAQTGELFF.

This clone was picked up a small number of times. The chain employs TRBV11-2 and TRBJ2-7, with 11 positions matching TRBD2. Germline V gives CDR1 SGHAT, CDR2 FQNNGV. V was clipped by 5 bases and J by 0 bases; unmatched bases: 6. There are 16 residues in the CDR3. The CDR3 protein is CASSQPTSGDSYEQYF. As DNA, the CDR3 is TGTGCCAGCAGCCAACCGACTAGCGGGGACTCCTACGAGCAGTACTTC.